This TCR beta chain emerged from a study of naive and memory T cell subsets. General observations from the study: Diversity fell and Gini index rose from naive through CM, EM, EMRA. Clonotypes here are unpaired alpha or beta chain sequences.

Cells stained for CD3, CD4, CD8, CD45RA, CD27 and viability were sorted into four CD45RA/CD27 subsets. This clonotype appeared a few times. As yet, its antigen is unknown. Both TRBC1 and TRBC2 were covered by a beta constant-region primer of two equimolar oligonucleotides. An oligonucleotide with the SP2 primer and a 12-nucleotide UMI was ligated to the cDNA 3' end. MiXCR, run by TCRdb on the UMI-ligation and nested PCR reads, gives a single entry per CDR3 protein. The data contain approximately 89,000 distinct CDR3 sequences, 7% of them singletons. The sequence was obtained from a human donor in good health. Sequencing used central memory CD4+ T cells from blood.

The CDR3 region has the DNA TGTGCCAGCAGTACCCCCTGGACAGCCGGGGCCAACGTCCTGACTTTC. Its translation is CASSTPWTAGANVLTF. The chain couples TRBV6-6 to TRBJ2-6, with D perhaps TRBD1 (6 bases). The CDR3 totals 16 residues. Per the germline V gene, CDR1 is MNHNY and CDR2 is SVGAGI (reference sequence). V lost 5 bases to trimming and J lost 4 bases, with 15 bases between them.